This T cell receptor (beta chain) was sequenced for a study of early T cells in non-severe SARS-CoV-2 infection. About the study: Sequencing input comprised bulk RNA from unsorted whole blood; chain pairing was not available. Study-level results: The matching step, a VDJdb search, favored anti-spike CD8 responses and missed private and CD4 specificities.

The CDR3 spans 13 residues. The V end was cut by 3 bases, the J end by 2 bases, with 8 bases between. Looked up from germline, CDR1 is LNHDA and CDR2 is SQIVND (reference sequence). Unique molecular identifiers (one per individual cDNA molecule) were attached. TCRdb called the 5' RACE reads again in MiXCR, with one record for every CDR3 protein. The sample lists approximately 64,000 distinct CDR3 sequences, roughly a sixth occurring once. This clonotype was observed many times. The antigen is undetermined. The chain carries TRBV19 and TRBJ2-7, with D unresolved. This clonotype originated in an adult who was a healthcare worker with PCR-confirmed SARS-CoV-2 infection or an uninfected control (not recorded which). The input for sequencing was whole blood, taken at baseline. CDR3 in DNA: TGTGCCAGTAGTATTAGCCTTCCCTACGAGCAGTACTTC. Translated, it gives CASSISLPYEQYF.